This record concerns one TCR beta chain sequence. Its cognate antigen is unknown. TCRdb's copy holds only in-frame clones and misses some; the assay was immunoSEQ multiplex PCR. Of more than 7,500 clones in the sample, 70% to 90% were seen once. The entry originates in a study of high-grade serous ovarian cancer treatment subgroups. Study overall: Each sample yielded on average around 7,500 unique TCR beta rearrangements from around 14,000 reads.

The V segment lost 3 bases and the J segment 6 bases; nucleotides outside the gene matches: 4. This CDR3 has 12 amino acids. The germline V gene has CDR1 GTSNPN and CDR2 SVGIG (reference sequence). The tumor samples were collected prior to definitive surgery or chemotherapy. General study points: Spatial context was lost because tumors were sequenced in bulk. Repertoire analysis covered CDR3 alone, not CDR1 or CDR2. TCR clonal relatedness correlated positively with neoantigen level.

Material for sequencing was tumor tissue. This chain uses TRBV30 with TRBJ2-7, with 8 positions matching TRBD1. The sequence came from a human donor with high-grade serous ovarian cancer. CDR3 nucleotide sequence: TGTGCCTGGAGCCGGACAGGGAGCGAGCAGTACTTC. This codes for CAWSRTGSEQYF.